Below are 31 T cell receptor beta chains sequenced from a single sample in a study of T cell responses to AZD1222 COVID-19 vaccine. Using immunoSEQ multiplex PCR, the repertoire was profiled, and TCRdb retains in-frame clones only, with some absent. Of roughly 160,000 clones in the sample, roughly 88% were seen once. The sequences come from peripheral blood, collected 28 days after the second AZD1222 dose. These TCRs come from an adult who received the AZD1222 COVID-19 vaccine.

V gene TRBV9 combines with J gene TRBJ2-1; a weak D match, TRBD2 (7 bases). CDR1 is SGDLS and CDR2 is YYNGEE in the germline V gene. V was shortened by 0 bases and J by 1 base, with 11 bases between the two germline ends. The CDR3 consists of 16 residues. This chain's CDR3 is CASSVVGGVSYNEQFF. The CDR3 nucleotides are TGTGCCAGCAGCGTAGTAGGGGGGGTTTCCTACAATGAGCAGTTCTTC.

Here the CDR3 reads CASSFANTEAFF. The CDR3 region has the DNA TGTGCCAGCAGCTTTGCAAACACTGAAGCTTTCTTT. J is TRBJ1-1 and V is TRBV5-4, with D uncertain. From germline, CDR1 is SGHNT and CDR2 YYREEE (reference sequence). CDR3 size: 12 residues. V was cut by 2 bases and J by 2 bases, with 4 bases left in between. Full variable domain (missing parts from reference TRBV5-4 and TRBJ1-1): ETGVTQSPTHLIKTRGQQVTLRCSSQSGHNTVSWYQQALGQGPQFIFQYYREEENGRGNFPPRFSGLQFPNYSSELNVNALELDDSALYLCASSFANTEAFFGQGTRLTVV.

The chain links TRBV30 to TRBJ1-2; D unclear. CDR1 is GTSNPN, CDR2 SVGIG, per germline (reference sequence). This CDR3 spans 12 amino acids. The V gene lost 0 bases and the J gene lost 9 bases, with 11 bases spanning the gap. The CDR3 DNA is TGTGCCTGGAGTGTAGAATTTAGAAGCTACACCTTC. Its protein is CAWSVEFRSYTF.

Here the CDR3 reads CASLPEGDNSPLHF. The CDR3 DNA is TGTGCCAGCCTACCGGAGGGCGATAATTCACCCCTCCACTTT. The chain employs TRBV2 and TRBJ1-6, with D hard to call. The CDR3 runs 14 residues. V lost 8 bases and J 5 bases, leaving 13 bases between the germline ends. Germline lookup yields CDR1 SNHLY and CDR2 FYNNEI.

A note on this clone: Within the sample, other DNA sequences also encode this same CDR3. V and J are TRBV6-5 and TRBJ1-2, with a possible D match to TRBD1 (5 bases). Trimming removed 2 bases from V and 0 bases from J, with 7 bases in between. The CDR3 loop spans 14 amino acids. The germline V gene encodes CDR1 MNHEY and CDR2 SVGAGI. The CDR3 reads CASSYGTANYGYTF. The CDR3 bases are TGTGCCAGCAGTTACGGGACGGCTAACTATGGCTACACCTTC.

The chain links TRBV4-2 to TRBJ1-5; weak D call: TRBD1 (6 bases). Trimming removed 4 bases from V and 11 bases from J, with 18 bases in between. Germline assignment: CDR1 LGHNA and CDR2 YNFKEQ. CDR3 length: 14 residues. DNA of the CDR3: TGTGCCAGCAGCCTAAGCGGACAGTTTAAGACCCAGCATTTT. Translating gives CASSLSGQFKTQHF.

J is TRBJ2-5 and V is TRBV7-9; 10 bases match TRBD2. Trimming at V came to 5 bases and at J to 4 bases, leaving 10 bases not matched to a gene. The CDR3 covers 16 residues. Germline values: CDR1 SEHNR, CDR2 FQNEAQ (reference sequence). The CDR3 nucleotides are TGTGCCAGCAGCGGAATAGCGGGGGGCGGAGGAGAGACCCAGTACTTC. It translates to CASSGIAGGGGETQYF.

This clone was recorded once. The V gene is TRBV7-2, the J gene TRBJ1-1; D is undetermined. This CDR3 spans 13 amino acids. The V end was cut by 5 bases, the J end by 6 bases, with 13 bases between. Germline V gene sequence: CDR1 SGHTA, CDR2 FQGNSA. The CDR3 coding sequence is TGTGCCAGCAGCCCCCCTTTTGTTTCTGAAGCTTTCTTT. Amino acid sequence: CASSPPFVSEAFF.

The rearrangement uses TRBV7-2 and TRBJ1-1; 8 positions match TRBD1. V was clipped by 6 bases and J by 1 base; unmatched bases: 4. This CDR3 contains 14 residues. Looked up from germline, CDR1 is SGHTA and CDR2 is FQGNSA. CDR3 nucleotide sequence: TGTGCCAGCAGTCGCAGGGGGCGGAACACTGAAGCTTTCTTT. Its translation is CASSRRGRNTEAFF.

The CDR3 DNA reads TGTGCCAGCAGCCGGGGCCAGCTAGGAAACACCATATATTTT. This sequence encodes CASSRGQLGNTIYF. The chain uses TRBV3-1 (or the pseudogene TRBV3-2) and TRBJ1-3; D is possibly TRBD1 (5 bases). The V gene lost 4 bases and the J gene lost 4 bases, with 11 bases spanning the gap. In germline, CDR1 is LGHDT, CDR2 YNNKEL (reference sequence). There are 14 residues in the CDR3.

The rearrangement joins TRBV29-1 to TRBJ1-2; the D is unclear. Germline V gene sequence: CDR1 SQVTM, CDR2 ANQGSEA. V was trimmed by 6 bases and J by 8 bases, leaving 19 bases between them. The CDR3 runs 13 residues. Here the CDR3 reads CSVPTSTAPGYTF. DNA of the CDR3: TGCAGCGTCCCGACCTCAACTGCCCCCGGCTACACCTTC.

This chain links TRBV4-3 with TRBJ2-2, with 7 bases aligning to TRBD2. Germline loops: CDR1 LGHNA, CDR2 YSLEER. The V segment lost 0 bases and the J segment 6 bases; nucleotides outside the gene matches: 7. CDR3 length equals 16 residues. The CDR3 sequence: CASSQEWQAGSGELFF. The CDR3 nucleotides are TGCGCCAGCAGCCAAGAGTGGCAAGCGGGGTCCGGGGAGCTGTTTTTT.

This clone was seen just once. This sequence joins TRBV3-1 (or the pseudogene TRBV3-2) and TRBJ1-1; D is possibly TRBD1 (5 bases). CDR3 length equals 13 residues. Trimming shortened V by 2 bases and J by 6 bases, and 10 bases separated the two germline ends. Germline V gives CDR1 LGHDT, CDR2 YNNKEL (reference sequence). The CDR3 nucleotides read TGTGCCAGCAGCCAACGGGGGTACCCTGAAGCTTTCTTT. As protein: CASSQRGYPEAFF.

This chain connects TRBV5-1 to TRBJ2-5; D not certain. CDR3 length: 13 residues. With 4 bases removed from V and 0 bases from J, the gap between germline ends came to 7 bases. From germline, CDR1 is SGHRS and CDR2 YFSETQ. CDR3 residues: CASSLHHQETQYF. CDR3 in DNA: TGCGCCAGCAGCCTACACCACCAAGAGACCCAGTACTTC.

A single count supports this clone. The CDR3 DNA follows: TGTGCCAGCAGTTTTCAGGGGGGTCACACTGAAGCTTTCTTT. As protein: CASSFQGGHTEAFF. The V and J genes are TRBV27 and TRBJ1-1; 7 positions match TRBD1. Looked up from germline, CDR1 is MNHEY and CDR2 is SMNVEV (reference sequence). The J segment lost 3 bases and the V segment lost 3 bases, leaving 4 bases of the junction unmatched. This CDR3 has 14 amino acids.

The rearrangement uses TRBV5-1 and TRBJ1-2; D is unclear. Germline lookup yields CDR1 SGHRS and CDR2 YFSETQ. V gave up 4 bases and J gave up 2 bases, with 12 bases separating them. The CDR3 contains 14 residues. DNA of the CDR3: TGCGCCAGCAGCCGAACGACGGGAAACTATGGCTACACCTTC. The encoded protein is CASSRTTGNYGYTF.

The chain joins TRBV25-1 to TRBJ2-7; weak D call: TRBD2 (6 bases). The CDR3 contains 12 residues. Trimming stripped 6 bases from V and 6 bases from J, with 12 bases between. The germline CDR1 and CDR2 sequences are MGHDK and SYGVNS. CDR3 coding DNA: TGTGCCAGCAGCCGGGACTCAGGCGAGCAGTACTTC. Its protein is CASSRDSGEQYF.

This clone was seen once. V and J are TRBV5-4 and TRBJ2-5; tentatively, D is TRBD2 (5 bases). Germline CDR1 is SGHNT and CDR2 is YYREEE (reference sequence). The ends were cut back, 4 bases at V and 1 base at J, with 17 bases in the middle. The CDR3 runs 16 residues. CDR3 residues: CASSPDYERIQETQYF. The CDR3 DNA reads TGTGCCAGCAGCCCCGACTACGAGCGGATCCAAGAGACCCAGTACTTC.

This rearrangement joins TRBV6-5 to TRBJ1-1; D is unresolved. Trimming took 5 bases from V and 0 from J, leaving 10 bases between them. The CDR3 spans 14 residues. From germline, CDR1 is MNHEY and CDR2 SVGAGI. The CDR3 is CASSPQLMNTEAFF. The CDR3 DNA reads TGTGCCAGCAGTCCTCAACTAATGAACACTGAAGCTTTCTTT.

The CDR3 DNA reads TGTGCCAGCAGTTTAAGGCACACGAATCAGCCCCAGCATTTT. Amino acids: CASSLRHTNQPQHF. V gene TRBV27 combines with J gene TRBJ1-5, with unresolved D. CDR3 length: 14 amino acids. CDR1 and CDR2 from the germline V gene are MNHEY and SMNVEV (reference sequence). Trimming left V 2 bases short and J 4 bases short, with 9 bases between.

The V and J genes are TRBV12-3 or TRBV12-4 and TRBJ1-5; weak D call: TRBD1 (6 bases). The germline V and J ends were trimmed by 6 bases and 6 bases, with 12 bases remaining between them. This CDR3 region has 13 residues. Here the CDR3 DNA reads TGTGCCAGCAGCGTAGGGGGAATTCAGCCCCAGCATTTT. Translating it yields CASSVGGIQPQHF.

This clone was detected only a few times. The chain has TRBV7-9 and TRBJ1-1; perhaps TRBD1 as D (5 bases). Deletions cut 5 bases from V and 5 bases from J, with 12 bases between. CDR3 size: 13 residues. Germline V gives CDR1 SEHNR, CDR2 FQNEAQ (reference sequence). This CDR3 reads CASSPWGKTEAFF. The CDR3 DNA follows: TGTGCCAGCAGCCCCTGGGGGAAAACTGAAGCTTTCTTT.

The CDR3 DNA reads TGTGCCAGCACAGGGTTGGTCCCCCACTCCTATAATTCACCCCTCCACTTT. It yields the protein CASTGLVPHSYNSPLHF. J is TRBJ1-6 and V is TRBV27; D is perhaps TRBD1 (5 bases). Per the germline V gene, CDR1 is MNHEY and CDR2 is SMNVEV (reference sequence). Between the trimmed V and J ends, which lost 7 bases and 0 bases, there was a span of 16 bases. CDR3 length equals 17 residues.

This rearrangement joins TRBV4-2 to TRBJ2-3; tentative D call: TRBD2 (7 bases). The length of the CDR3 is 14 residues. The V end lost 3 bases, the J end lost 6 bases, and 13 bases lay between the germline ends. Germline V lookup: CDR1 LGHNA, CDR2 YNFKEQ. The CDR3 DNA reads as TGTGCCAGCAGCCAGGGGGAGGGGGGTGATACGCAGTATTTT. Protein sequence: CASSQGEGGDTQYF.

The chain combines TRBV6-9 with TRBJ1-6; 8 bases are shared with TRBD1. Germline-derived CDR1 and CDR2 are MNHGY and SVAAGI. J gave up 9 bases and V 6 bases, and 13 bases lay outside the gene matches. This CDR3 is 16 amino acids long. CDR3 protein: CASSRGDRRVGSPLHF. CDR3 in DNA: TGTGCCAGCAGCCGAGGGGACAGGCGAGTTGGTTCACCCCTCCACTTT.

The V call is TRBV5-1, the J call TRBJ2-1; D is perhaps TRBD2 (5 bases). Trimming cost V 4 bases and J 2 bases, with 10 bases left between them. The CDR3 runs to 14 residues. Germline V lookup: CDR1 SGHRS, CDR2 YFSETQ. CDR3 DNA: TGCGCCAGCAGCACGGACGGGACCTACAATGAGCAGTTCTTC. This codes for CASSTDGTYNEQFF.

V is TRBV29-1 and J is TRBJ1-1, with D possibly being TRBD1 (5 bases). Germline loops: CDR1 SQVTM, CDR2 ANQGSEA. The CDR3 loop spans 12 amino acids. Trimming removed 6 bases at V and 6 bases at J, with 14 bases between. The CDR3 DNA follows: TGCAGCGTCCAGGGTTACCCCGCTGAAGCTTTCTTT. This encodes CSVQGYPAEAFF.

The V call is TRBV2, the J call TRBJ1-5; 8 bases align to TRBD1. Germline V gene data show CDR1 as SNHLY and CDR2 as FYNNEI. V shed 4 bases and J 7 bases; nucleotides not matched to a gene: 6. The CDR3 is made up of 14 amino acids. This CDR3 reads CASSGQGALQPQHF. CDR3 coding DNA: TGTGCCAGCAGTGGTCAGGGGGCTCTGCAGCCCCAGCATTTT.

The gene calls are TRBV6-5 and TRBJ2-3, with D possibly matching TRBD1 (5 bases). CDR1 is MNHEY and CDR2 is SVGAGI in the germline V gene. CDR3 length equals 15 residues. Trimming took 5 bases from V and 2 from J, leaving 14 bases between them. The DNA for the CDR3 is TGTGCCAGCAGTCGTGGGGCGGTAGACACAGATACGCAGTATTTT. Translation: CASSRGAVDTDTQYF.

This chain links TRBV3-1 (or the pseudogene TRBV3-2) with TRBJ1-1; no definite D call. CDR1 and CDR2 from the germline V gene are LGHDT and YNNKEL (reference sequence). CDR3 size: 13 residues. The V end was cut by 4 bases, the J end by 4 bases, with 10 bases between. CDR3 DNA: TGTGCCAGCAGCCTCTGGCGAGGCACTGAAGCTTTCTTT. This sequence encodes CASSLWRGTEAFF.

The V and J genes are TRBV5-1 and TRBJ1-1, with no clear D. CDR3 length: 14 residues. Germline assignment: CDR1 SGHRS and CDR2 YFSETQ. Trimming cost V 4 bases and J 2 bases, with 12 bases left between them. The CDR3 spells CASSLTGPNTEAFF. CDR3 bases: TGCGCCAGCAGCCTGACCGGGCCTAACACTGAAGCTTTCTTT.